This T cell receptor (beta chain) was found in a study of blood T cell repertoires in COVID-19. Study-level background: Sample material is recorded as cDNA or gDNA derived from T cells, B-cell-depleted T cells, or PBMCs.

The CDR3 has 15 residues. The germline V gene encodes CDR1 SQVTM and CDR2 ANQGSEA. V dropped 7 bases and J dropped 8; count of bases not matched to a gene: 14. In the original workflow: Estimation of nucleated cell counts relied on the amplification of reference gene primers. Profiling relied on immunoSEQ multiplex PCR, and the TCRdb table lists in-frame clones only, not all of them. That table supplies the V and J calls and clone size; D and trimming were determined from the DNA. This sample yields a few hundred thousand clones, of which about 90% are seen a single time; less than 3.5% belongs to the top ten. Participants were aged 18 to 89 years, lived in under 25 US areas, and enrolled virtually. Exposed enrollees had met someone with a PCR-confirmed or clinician-diagnosed COVID-19 case at some point within the 2 weeks before study entry.

What was sequenced was PBMCs or T cells enriched from blood (not recorded which). The origin of this receptor is a woman aged 50 to 60 who had been exposed to COVID-19. The chain combines TRBV29-1 with TRBJ2-1; 10 bases align to TRBD1. CDR3 region: CSAAGRQGAVDEQFF. The CDR3 bases are TGCAGCGCCGCGGGGAGACAGGGGGCAGTTGATGAGCAGTTCTTC.